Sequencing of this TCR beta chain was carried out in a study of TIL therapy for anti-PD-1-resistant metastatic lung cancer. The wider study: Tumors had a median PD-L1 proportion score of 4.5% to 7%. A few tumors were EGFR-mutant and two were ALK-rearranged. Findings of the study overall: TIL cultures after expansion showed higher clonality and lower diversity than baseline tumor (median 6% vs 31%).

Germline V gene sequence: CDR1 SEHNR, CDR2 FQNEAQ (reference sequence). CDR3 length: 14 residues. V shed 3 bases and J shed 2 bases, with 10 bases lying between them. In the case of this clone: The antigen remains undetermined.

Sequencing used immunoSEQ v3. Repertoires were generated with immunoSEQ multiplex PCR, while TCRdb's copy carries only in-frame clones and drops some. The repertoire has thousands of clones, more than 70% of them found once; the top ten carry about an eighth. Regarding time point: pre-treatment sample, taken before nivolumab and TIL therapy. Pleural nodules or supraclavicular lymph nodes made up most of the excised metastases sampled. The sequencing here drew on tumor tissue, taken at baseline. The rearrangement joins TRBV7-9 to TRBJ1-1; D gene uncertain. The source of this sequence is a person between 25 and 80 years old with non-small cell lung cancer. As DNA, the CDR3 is TGTGCCAGCAGCTTCCCGACACCTAACACTGAAGCTTTCTTT. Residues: CASSFPTPNTEAFF.